The 9 T cell receptor beta chains reported below all come from one sample, sequenced in a study of blood T cell repertoires in COVID-19. Measured with immunoSEQ multiplex PCR; TCRdb has only the in-frame clones, and not every one. Here the sample spans about 180,000 clones, roughly 79% being singletons. The sequenced sample was peripheral blood. These receptors came from a woman between 65 and 79 years old with acute or convalescent COVID-19.

This rearrangement joins TRBV11-2 to TRBJ1-1, with D perhaps TRBD1 (6 bases). V lost 5 bases to trimming and J lost 5 bases, with 15 bases between them. Germline lookup yields CDR1 SGHAT and CDR2 FQNNGV. This CDR3 is built from 14 residues. The CDR3 region has the DNA TGTGCCAGCAGCCCCCAGGACAGTTTTACTGAAGCTTTCTTT. Translated: CASSPQDSFTEAFF.

There are a few counts of this clone. The chain recombines TRBV7-2 with TRBJ1-3; D remains ambiguous. Germline loops: CDR1 SGHTA, CDR2 FQGNSA. CDR3 length: 14 amino acids. The V end lost 6 bases, the J end lost 0 bases, and 9 bases lay between the germline ends. CDR3 sequence reads: CASREESSGNTIYF. For the CDR3, the DNA is TGTGCCAGCAGGGAGGAGAGCTCTGGAAACACCATATATTTT.

This chain joins TRBV2 and TRBJ2-7; 11 bases agree with TRBD1. V lost 8 bases to trimming and J lost 0 bases; unmatched junction nucleotides: 12. The germline CDR1 and CDR2 sequences are SNHLY and FYNNEI. This CDR3 contains 17 residues. CDR3 region: CASLRRDRGKSSYEQYF. The CDR3, as DNA: TGTGCCAGCCTCCGCCGGGACAGGGGGAAATCCTCCTACGAGCAGTACTTC.

The CDR3 region has the DNA TGTGCCAGCAGCTTAGCGGGGATAGCGTACAATGAGCAGTTCTTC. This gives the protein CASSLAGIAYNEQFF. The genes are TRBV7-9 and TRBJ2-1, with a weak D call TRBD2 (5 bases). This CDR3 is built from 15 residues. CDR1 is SEHNR, CDR2 FQNEAQ, per germline (reference sequence). The V end was cut by 0 bases, the J end by 4 bases, with 10 bases between.

This clone is a singleton in its sample. This specimen includes other DNA sequences encoding the same CDR3. The chain is built from TRBV19 and TRBJ2-2; TRBD1 agrees at 8 bases. Germline V gives CDR1 LNHDA, CDR2 SQIVND (reference sequence). The CDR3 is made up of 14 amino acids. J was trimmed by 3 bases and V by 9 bases; bases with no gene match: 6. The CDR3 reads CASRDRGDTGELFF. As DNA, the CDR3 is TGTGCCAGCCGTGACAGGGGCGACACCGGGGAGCTGTTTTTT.

The V call is TRBV7-8, the J call TRBJ1-2; possible D gene TRBD1, 6 bases. CDR1 is SGHVS and CDR2 is FQNEAQ in the germline V gene. This CDR3 is built from 17 residues. V was clipped by 1 base and J by 8 bases, with 23 bases between them. The CDR3 reads CASSLERLPGAMGGYTF. In DNA form, the CDR3 reads TGTGCCAGCAGCTTAGAACGGCTGCCAGGGGCCATGGGGGGCTACACCTTC.

This sequence joins TRBV11-2 and TRBJ1-3, with D perhaps matching TRBD1 (5 bases). V shed 6 bases and J shed 5 bases, with 11 bases lying between them. Per the germline V gene, CDR1 is SGHAT and CDR2 is FQNNGV. This CDR3 has 13 residues. The CDR3 loop is CASSPRQRNTIYF. DNA for the CDR3: TGTGCCAGCAGTCCGAGACAGAGAAACACCATATATTTT.

The chain recombines TRBV11-2 with TRBJ1-2, with D tentatively TRBD1 (5 bases). V was pared by 5 bases and J by 2 bases, with 21 bases between. The CDR3 covers 17 residues. Per germline, CDR1 SGHAT and CDR2 FQNNGV. This CDR3 reads CASSTPTTGGGNYGYTF. The CDR3, as DNA: TGTGCCAGCAGCACGCCTACTACGGGGGGTGGAAACTATGGCTACACCTTC.

V and J are TRBV24-1 and TRBJ2-1, with D perhaps matching TRBD1 (6 bases). CDR1 is KGHDR, CDR2 SFDVKD, per germline. Trimming took 6 bases from V and 3 from J, leaving 14 bases between them. This CDR3 spans 15 amino acids. Written as DNA, the CDR3 is TGTGCCACCAGTAGGACAGATACAGACTACAATGAGCAGTTCTTC. Protein product: CATSRTDTDYNEQFF.